These 10 T cell receptor beta chains share one sample of origin, sequenced in a study of T cell responses to AZD1222 COVID-19 vaccine. TCRdb's table, derived via immunoSEQ multiplex PCR, lists solely in-frame clones and lacks some. The table shows some 80,000 clones, with 70% to 90% occurring only once. The sample was peripheral blood, taken 28 days after the second dose of the MenACWY control vaccine. These receptors came from an adult who received the MenACWY meningococcal vaccine as a control.

This chain links TRBV7-3 with TRBJ2-5; 9 nucleotides align to TRBD2. Per the germline V gene, CDR1 is SGHTA and CDR2 is FQGTGA. The CDR3 contains 15 residues. The J segment lost 3 bases and the V segment lost 5 bases, leaving 7 bases of the junction unmatched. The CDR3 is CASSPRPSGEETQYF. The CDR3 DNA sequence: TGTGCCAGCAGCCCACGCCCTAGCGGGGAAGAGACCCAGTACTTC.

V is TRBV11-2 and J is TRBJ2-1, with D possibly matching TRBD2 (6 bases). The V gene's germline CDR1 is SGHAT and CDR2 FQNNGV. V lost 1 base and J lost 5, with 9 bases in between. The CDR3 loop spans 14 amino acids. For the CDR3, the DNA is TGTGCCAGCAGCTTAGCGGGGGTGAACAATGAGCAGTTCTTC. Residues: CASSLAGVNNEQFF. The full variable domain, with the rest looked up from reference TRBV11-2 and TRBJ2-1, is EAGVAQSPRYKIIEKRQSVAFWCNPISGHATLYWYQQILGQGPKLLIQFQNNGVVDDSQLPKDRFSAERLKGVDSTLKIQPAKLEDSAVYLCASSLAGVNNEQFFGPGTRLTVL.

J is TRBJ1-1 and V is TRBV5-5; D might be TRBD1 (6 bases). The ends were cut back, 2 bases at V and 4 bases at J, with 9 bases in the middle. The germline gives CDR1 SGHKS, CDR2 YYEKEE (reference sequence). The CDR3 runs to 13 residues. CDR3 DNA sequence: TGTGCCAGCAGCTTAACAGGGACCACTGAAGCTTTCTTT. Translating it yields CASSLTGTTEAFF.

The chain combines TRBV5-6 with TRBJ1-3, with a tentative D call TRBD1 (6 bases). The CDR3 is made up of 16 amino acids. V was pared by 5 bases and J by 0 bases, with 15 bases between. The germline V gene has CDR1 SGHDT and CDR2 YYEEEE. The CDR3 sequence is CASRGGLKGSGNTIYF. CDR3 coding DNA: TGTGCCAGCAGGGGGGGCCTGAAGGGCTCTGGAAACACCATATATTTT.

This chain uses TRBV28 with TRBJ1-1, with D tentatively TRBD1 (6 bases). The V end was cut by 6 bases, the J end by 4 bases, with 15 bases between. CDR1 is MDHEN, CDR2 SYDVKM, per germline. The CDR3 runs to 14 residues. In nucleotides, the CDR3 is TGTGCCAGCAGAAGCACAGGGCGGAGCACTGAAGCTTTCTTT. Translation gives CASRSTGRSTEAFF.

The rearrangement links TRBV13 to TRBJ2-3, with TRBD1 matching over 8 bases. The CDR3 is made up of 15 amino acids. J was trimmed by 5 bases and V by 0 bases; bases with no gene match: 4. Germline V gene data show CDR1 as PRHDT and CDR2 as FYEKMQ (reference sequence). The CDR3 sequence: CASSLGPGGKDTQYF. CDR3 DNA: TGTGCCAGCAGCTTAGGCCCAGGGGGCAAAGATACGCAGTATTTT. Using reference TRBV13 and TRBJ2-3 for the parts outside the CDR3, the full variable domain is AAGVIQSPRHLIKEKRETATLKCYPIPRHDTVYWYQQGPGQDPQFLISFYEKMQSDKGSIPDRFSAQQFSDYHSELNMSSLELGDSALYFCASSLGPGGKDTQYFGPGTRLTVL.

The chain joins TRBV27 to TRBJ2-7; D is possibly TRBD1 (8 bases). The germline V and J ends were trimmed by 6 bases and 4 bases, with 16 bases remaining between them. The germline gives CDR1 MNHEY, CDR2 SMNVEV (reference sequence). This CDR3 comprises 14 residues. The CDR3 sequence is CASRGLQGGYEQYF. Written as DNA, the CDR3 is TGTGCCAGCAGGGGACTACAGGGGGGATACGAGCAGTACTTC.

In this sample, this clone turned up once. J is TRBJ2-7 and V is TRBV28; D is possibly TRBD2 (6 bases). CDR1 is MDHEN and CDR2 is SYDVKM in the germline V gene. V dropped 4 bases and J dropped 0 bases, with 13 bases sitting between them. The CDR3 runs 15 residues. This CDR3 reads CASSSGGLSSYEQYF. The CDR3 DNA reads as TGTGCCAGCAGTTCTGGAGGGCTTAGCTCCTACGAGCAGTACTTC.

V and J are TRBV19 and TRBJ1-4; D unresolved. Germline CDR1 and CDR2: LNHDA and SQIVND (reference sequence). The CDR3 runs to 15 residues. The V and J ends lost 3 bases and 0 bases respectively, with 8 bases between them. In DNA form, the CDR3 reads TGTGCCAGTAGTATGGGAGGAGCAACTAATGAAAAACTGTTTTTT. The encoded protein is CASSMGGATNEKLFF. The full variable domain, with the rest looked up from reference TRBV19 and TRBJ1-4, is DGGITQSPKYLFRKEGQNVTLSCEQNLNHDAMYWYRQDPGQGLRLIYYSQIVNDFQKGDIAEGYSVSREKKESFPLTVTSAQKNPTAFYLCASSMGGATNEKLFFGSGTQLSVL.

This rearrangement joins TRBV4-3 to TRBJ1-5; 7 bases line up with TRBD1. The CDR3 is 17 residues long. Germline CDR1 reads LGHNA; CDR2 reads YSLEER. The ends lost 0 bases at V and 4 bases at J; junction bases unmatched: 9. This CDR3 reads CASSQDLPGRGNQPQHF. The CDR3 nucleotides are TGCGCCAGCAGCCAAGATCTCCCGGGCAGGGGGAATCAGCCCCAGCATTTT.